This T cell receptor (beta chain) was identified in a study of T cells in Graves' hyperthyroidism and ophthalmopathy (dated by TCRdb to between 2017 and 2020). The study in broad terms: Peripheral blood was collected at initial diagnosis, before any treatment. To identify TCR V-J signatures that set the groups apart, the researchers used a discovery cohort of about a hundred patients, made up of fewer than 50 with Graves' ophthalmopathy and some 60 with stable Graves' hyperthyroidism. An independent validation cohort of fewer than 20 hyperthyroidism patients and over 15 patients who later progressed to ophthalmopathy tested prospective prediction of ophthalmopathy. The 75 to 100 discovery patients were divided at random into training and test sets in a 7:3 ratio. The paper describes TCR Vbeta CDR3 sequencing of around 130 peripheral blood samples, made up of 43 ophthalmopathy patients, over 70 hyperthyroidism patients and 17 progressor patients. Once sampling was done, hyperthyroidism patients were given methimazole at a starting dose of 30 mg daily, whereas ophthalmopathy patients were given high-dose intravenous methylprednisolone. In addition, the study compared T-cell repertoires in thyroid tissue and in blood from roughly 6 Graves' hyperthyroidism patients. General study outcomes and caveats: Most expanded thyroid clonotypes (frequency above 0.001) were also detected in blood, suggesting blood repertoires may reflect thyroid immune responses. In validation, progression to ophthalmopathy was predicted by the model with 70% to 71% sensitivity and 72% to 85% specificity, a median of roughly six months before onset. In cross-validation, a model built on a 13 V-J signature told ophthalmopathy apart from stable hyperthyroidism with over 85% sensitivity and about 81% specificity, and in testing the same model reached 80%/75%. Sample size was not statistically predetermined, and investigators were not blinded to group allocation.

The TCR beta CDR3 regions were amplified from the RNA transcripts. The TCR CDR3 was subjected to a first round of RT-PCR using the HTBI primer set and the Qiagen OneStep RT-PCR kit. The libraries were constructed in a second round of multiplex PCR and then size-selected and purified. Sequencing of the libraries was done on an Illumina HiSeq2000 using paired-end 100 bp reads. The published analysis was carried out like this. Raw data were processed with SOAPnuke, discarding reads with adapters, uncalled bases, mean Phred below 15, or no exact constant-primer or identifier match. High-quality paired reads were merged using COPE v1.2.5, and each unique nucleotide sequence was defined as a clonotype. Clonotypes were aligned to IMGT TRBV, TRBD and TRBJ reference segments using MiTCR v1.1. The analysis was restricted to V-J combinations with a frequency above 0.0001, which together covered 98% to 99.2% of the repertoires. The TCS score was defined as F50 (clonal expansion) divided by E x V (chaos), with BLOSUM62-based TCRdist calculated between CDR3 peptides within each V-J. Welch's t-statistics and random forest reduced several hundred V-J features to 13, which were used in a naive Bayes classifier (R e1071). TCRdb reanalyzed the raw reads on its own, using fastp at Q25 for trimming and MiXCR for clone calling, and kept in-frame beta chains. Rows are combined by CDR3 protein, so each entry shows the most common genes and DNA. These V and J calls rely on TCRdb rather than the paper's analysis. For this sample there are about 610,000 distinct CDR3 sequences; 15% to 20% appear just once. Jointly, the top ten make up under 3.5% of the sample.

This clonotype was recorded many times. What this receptor recognizes is not known. Base qualities are missing; no much larger clone stands one base away. Ophthalmopathy patients had moderately to severely active disease, with a Clinical Activity Score of 3 or more, a NOSPECS grade of 4 or more, and a disease duration of less than 3 months. Any patient with an uncontrolled infection, another autoimmune disease, pregnancy or lactation was excluded. Clinical symptoms, serum thyroxine and TRAb, thyroid ultrasound, and orbital computed tomography formed the basis for the diagnoses. PBMCs were separated from 7.5 to 10 ml of fresh peripheral blood using Ficoll-Paque density gradient centrifugation. Total RNA was extracted with Trizol reagent, and quality was checked on an Agilent 2100 Bioanalyzer. Inclusive of the bounding cysteine and phenylalanine, the CDR3 is 13 residues long. Only the CDR3 region is kept as DNA, spanning 39 bases read in frame from base 1. V loses 0 bases, J loses 7 bases, and the germline ends lie 9 bases apart.

The chain was built from TRBV12-3 or TRBV12-4 and TRBJ1-1, with TRBD1 tentatively as D gene (5 bases match). Sequenced input: blood. The source is a middle-aged woman with Graves' ophthalmopathy. In nucleotide form, the sequence is TGTGCCAGCAGTTTAGCCGGGACGAATGAAGCTTTCTTT. This is translated as CASSLAGTNEAFF.